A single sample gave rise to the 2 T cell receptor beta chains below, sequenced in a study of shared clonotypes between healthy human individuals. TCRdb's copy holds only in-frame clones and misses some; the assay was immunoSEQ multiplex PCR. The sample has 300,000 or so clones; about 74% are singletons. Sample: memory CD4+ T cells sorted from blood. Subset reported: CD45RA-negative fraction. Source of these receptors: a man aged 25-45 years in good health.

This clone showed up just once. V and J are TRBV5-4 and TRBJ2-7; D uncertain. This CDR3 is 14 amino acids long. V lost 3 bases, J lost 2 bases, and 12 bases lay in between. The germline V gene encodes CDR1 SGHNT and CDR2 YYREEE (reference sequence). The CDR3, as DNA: TGTGCCAGCAGCTCTTACAGTGGGACCTACGAGCAGTACTTC. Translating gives CASSSYSGTYEQYF.

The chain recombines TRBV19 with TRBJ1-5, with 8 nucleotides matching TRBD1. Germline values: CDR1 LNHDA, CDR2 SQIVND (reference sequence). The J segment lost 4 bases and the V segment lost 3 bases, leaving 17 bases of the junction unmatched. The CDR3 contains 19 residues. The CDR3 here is CASSIRDRGLRIHNQPQHF. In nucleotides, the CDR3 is TGTGCCAGTAGTATCCGAGACAGGGGATTAAGGATCCATAATCAGCCCCAGCATTTT.